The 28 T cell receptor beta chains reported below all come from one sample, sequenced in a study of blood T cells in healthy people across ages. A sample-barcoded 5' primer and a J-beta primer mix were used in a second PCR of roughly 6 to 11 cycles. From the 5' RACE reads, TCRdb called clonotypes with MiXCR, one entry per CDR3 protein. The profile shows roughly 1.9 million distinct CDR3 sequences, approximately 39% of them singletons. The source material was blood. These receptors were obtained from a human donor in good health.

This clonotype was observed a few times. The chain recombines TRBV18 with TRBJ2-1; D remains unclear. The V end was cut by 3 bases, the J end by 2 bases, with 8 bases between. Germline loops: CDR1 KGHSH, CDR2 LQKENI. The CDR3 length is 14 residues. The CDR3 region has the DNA TGTGCCAGCTCACCGGCAACCACCTACAATGAGCAGTTCTTC. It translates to CASSPATTYNEQFF. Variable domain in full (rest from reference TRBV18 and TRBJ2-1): NAGVMQNPRHLVRRRGQEARLRCSPMKGHSHVYWYRQLPEEGLKFMVYLQKENIIDESGMPKERFSAEFPKEGPSILRIQQVVRGDSAAYFCASSPATTYNEQFFGPGTRLTVL.

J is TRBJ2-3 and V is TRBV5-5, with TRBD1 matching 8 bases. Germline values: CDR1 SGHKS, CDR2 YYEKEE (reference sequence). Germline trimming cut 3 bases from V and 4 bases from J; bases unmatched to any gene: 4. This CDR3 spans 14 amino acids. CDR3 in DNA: TGTGCCAGCAGCTCCCCACAGGGGGCAGATACGCAGTATTTT. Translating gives CASSSPQGADTQYF.

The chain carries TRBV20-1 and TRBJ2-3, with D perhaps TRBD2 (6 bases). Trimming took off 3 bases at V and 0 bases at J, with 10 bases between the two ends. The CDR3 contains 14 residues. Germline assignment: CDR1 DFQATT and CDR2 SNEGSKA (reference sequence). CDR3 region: CSARLRESTDTQYF. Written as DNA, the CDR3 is TGCAGTGCTAGGTTGCGGGAAAGCACAGATACGCAGTATTTT.

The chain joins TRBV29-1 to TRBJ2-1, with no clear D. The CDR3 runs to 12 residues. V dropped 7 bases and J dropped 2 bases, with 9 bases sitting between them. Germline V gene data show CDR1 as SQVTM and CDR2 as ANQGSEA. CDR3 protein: CSGGKAYNEQFF. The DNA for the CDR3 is TGCAGCGGTGGGAAGGCCTACAATGAGCAGTTCTTC.

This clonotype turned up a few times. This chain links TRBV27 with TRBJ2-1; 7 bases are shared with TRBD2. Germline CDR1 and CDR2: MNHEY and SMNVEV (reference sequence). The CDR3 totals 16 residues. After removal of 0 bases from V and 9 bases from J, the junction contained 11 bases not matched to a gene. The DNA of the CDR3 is TGTGCCAGCAGTTTATCGAGTTGGGGGGGTATGGGTGAGCAGTTCTTC. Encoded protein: CASSLSSWGGMGEQFF.

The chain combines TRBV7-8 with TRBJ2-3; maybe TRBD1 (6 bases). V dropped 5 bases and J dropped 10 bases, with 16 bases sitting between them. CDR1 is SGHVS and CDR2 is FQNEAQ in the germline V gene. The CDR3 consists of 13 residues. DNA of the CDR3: TGTGCCAGCAGCCAAGCCCTCAGGGGTCCGCAGTATTTT. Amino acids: CASSQALRGPQYF.

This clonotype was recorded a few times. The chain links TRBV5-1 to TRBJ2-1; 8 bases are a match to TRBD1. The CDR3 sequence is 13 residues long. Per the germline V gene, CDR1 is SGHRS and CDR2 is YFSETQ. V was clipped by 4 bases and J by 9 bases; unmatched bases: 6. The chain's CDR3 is CASSDLTGAEQFF. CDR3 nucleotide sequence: TGCGCCAGCAGCGACCTGACAGGGGCTGAGCAGTTCTTC.

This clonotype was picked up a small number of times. The CDR3: CASSGLVAQETQYF. CDR3 coding DNA: TGTGCCAGCAGCGGACTAGTGGCCCAAGAGACCCAGTACTTC. J is TRBJ2-5 and V is TRBV2; 7 nucleotides agree with TRBD2. CDR1 SNHLY and CDR2 FYNNEI come from the germline V gene. Trimming cost V 6 bases and J 1 base; bases outside gene matches: 5. The CDR3 is 14 amino acids. The whole variable domain, remainder taken from reference TRBV2 and TRBJ2-5, is EPEVTQTPSHQVTQMGQEVILRCVPISNHLYFYWYRQILGQKVEFLVSFYNNEISEKSEIFDDQFSVERPDGSNFTLKIRSTKLEDSAMYFCASSGLVAQETQYFGPGTRLLVL.

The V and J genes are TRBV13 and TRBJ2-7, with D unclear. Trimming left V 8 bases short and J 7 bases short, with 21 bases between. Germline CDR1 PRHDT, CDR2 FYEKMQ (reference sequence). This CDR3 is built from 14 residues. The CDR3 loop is CASALGRQWSEQYF. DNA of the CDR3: TGTGCCAGCGCGTTGGGTCGGCAGTGGTCTGAGCAGTACTTC. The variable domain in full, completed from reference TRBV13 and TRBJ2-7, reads AAGVIQSPRHLIKEKRETATLKCYPIPRHDTVYWYQQGPGQDPQFLISFYEKMQSDKGSIPDRFSAQQFSDYHSELNMSSLELGDSALYFCASALGRQWSEQYFGPGTRLTVT.

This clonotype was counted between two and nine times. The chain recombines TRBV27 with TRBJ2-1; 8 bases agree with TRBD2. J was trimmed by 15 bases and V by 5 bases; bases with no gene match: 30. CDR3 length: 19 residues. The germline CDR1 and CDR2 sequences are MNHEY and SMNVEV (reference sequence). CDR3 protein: CASSTEPPIAGGPIWGRFF. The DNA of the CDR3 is TGTGCCAGCAGTACCGAGCCACCTATTGCGGGGGGTCCCATCTGGGGTCGGTTCTTC.

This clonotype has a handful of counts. This chain's CDR3 is CASRTQGHHLTHEQYF. The CDR3 nucleotides are TGTGCCAGCAGGACCCAGGGACACCACCTCACACACGAGCAGTACTTC. This chain links TRBV25-1 with TRBJ2-7; possible D gene TRBD1, 6 bases. The germline V gene encodes CDR1 MGHDK and CDR2 SYGVNS. The V end lost 6 bases, the J end lost 5 bases, and 23 bases lay between the germline ends. The CDR3 consists of 16 residues.

The CDR3 bases are TGTGCCAGCAGCGTAGCCGGGACTAGCGGGGGGGCTTACAATGAGCAGTTCTTC. It specifies CASSVAGTSGGAYNEQFF. The V gene is TRBV9, the J gene TRBJ2-1; the match to TRBD2 covers 16 bases. Trimming cost V 0 bases and J 4 bases; bases outside gene matches: 4. The CDR3 sequence is 18 residues long. The germline V gene encodes CDR1 SGDLS and CDR2 YYNGEE. Filled out from reference TRBV9 and TRBJ2-1, the complete variable domain reads DSGVTQTPKHLITATGQRVTLRCSPRSGDLSVYWYQQSLDQGLQFLIQYYNGEERAKGNILERFSAQQFPDLHSELNLSSLELGDSALYFCASSVAGTSGGAYNEQFFGPGTRLTVL.

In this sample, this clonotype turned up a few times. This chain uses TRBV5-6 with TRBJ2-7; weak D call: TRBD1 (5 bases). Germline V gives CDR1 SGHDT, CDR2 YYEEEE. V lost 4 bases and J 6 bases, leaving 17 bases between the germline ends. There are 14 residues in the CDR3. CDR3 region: CASSVAGKPFEQYF. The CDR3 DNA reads TGTGCCAGCAGCGTAGCAGGGAAACCTTTCGAGCAGTACTTC.

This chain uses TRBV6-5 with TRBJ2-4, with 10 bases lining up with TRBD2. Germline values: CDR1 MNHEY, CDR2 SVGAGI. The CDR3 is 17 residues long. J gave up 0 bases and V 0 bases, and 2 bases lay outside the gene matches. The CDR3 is CASSYSASGGAKNIQYF. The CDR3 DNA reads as TGTGCCAGCAGTTACTCGGCTAGCGGGGGAGCCAAAAACATTCAGTACTTC.

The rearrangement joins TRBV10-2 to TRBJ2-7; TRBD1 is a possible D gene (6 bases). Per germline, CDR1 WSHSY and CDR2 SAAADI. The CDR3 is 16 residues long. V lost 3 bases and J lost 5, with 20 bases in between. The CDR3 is CASSDFQGFSGNEQYF. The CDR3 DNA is TGCGCCAGCAGTGATTTCCAGGGGTTCTCGGGTAACGAGCAGTACTTC.

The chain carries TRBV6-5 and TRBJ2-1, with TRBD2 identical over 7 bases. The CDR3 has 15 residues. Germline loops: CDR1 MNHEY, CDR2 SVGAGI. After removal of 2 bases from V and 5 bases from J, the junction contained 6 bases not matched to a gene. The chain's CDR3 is CASSYDGGYNNEQFF. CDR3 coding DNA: TGTGCCAGCAGTTACGACGGGGGGTACAACAATGAGCAGTTCTTC.

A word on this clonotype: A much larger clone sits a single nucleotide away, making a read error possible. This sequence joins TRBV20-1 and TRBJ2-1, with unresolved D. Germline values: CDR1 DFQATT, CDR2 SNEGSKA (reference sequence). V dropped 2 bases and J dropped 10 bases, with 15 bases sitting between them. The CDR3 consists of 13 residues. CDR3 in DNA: TGCAGTGCTAGATACTTGCAGTCCTACGAGCAGTTCTTC. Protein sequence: CSARYLQSYEQFF.

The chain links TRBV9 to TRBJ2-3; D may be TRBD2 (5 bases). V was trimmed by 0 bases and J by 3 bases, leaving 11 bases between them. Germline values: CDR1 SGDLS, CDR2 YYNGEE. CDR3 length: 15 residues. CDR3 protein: CASSVAGVGTDTQYF. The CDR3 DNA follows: TGTGCCAGCAGCGTAGCCGGGGTGGGGACAGATACGCAGTATTTT.

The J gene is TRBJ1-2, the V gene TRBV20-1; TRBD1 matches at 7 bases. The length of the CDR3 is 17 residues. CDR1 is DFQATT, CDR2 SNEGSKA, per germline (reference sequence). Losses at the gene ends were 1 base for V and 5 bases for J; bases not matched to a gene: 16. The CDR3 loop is CSARGITQGVIKYGYTF. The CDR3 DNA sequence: TGCAGTGCTAGAGGGATAACGCAGGGGGTAATTAAGTATGGCTACACCTTC.

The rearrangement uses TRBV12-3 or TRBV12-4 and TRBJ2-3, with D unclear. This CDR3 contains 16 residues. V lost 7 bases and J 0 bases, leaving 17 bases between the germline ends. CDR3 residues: CASTCSSVSSTDTQYF. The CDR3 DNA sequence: TGTGCCAGCACTTGTAGCAGCGTTTCTAGCACAGATACGCAGTATTTT.

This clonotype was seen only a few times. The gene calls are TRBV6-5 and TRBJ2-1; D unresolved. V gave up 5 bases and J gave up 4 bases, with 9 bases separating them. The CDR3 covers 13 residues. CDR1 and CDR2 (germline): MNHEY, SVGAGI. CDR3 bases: TGTGCCAGCAGTCGACTGGATTACAATGAGCAGTTCTTC. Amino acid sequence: CASSRLDYNEQFF.

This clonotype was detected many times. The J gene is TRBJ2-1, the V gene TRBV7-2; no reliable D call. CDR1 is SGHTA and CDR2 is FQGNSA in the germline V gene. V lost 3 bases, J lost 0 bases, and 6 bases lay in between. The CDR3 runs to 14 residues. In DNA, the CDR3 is TGTGCCAGCAGCTTTCTGAGCTCCTACAATGAGCAGTTCTTC. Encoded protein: CASSFLSSYNEQFF.

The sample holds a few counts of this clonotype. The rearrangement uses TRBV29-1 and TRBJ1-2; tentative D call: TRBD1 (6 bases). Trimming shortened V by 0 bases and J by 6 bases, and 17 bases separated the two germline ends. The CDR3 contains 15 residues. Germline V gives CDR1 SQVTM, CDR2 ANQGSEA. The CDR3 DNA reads TGCAGCGTTGAAGAGCGCGACAGGAGATCAAATGGCTACACCTTC. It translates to CSVEERDRRSNGYTF. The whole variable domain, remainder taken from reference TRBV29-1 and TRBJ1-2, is SAVISQKPSRDICQRGTSLTIQCQVDSQVTMMFWYRQQPGQSLTLIATANQGSEATYESGFVIDKFPISRPNLTFSTLTVSNMSPEDSSIYLCSVEERDRRSNGYTFGSGTRLTVV.

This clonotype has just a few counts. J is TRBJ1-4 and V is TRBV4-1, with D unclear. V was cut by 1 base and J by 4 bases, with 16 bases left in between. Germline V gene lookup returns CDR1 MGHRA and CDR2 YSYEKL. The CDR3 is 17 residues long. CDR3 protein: CASSQGDRGVINEKLFF. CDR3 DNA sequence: TGCGCCAGCAGCCAAGGTGATCGCGGAGTAATTAATGAAAAACTGTTTTTT.

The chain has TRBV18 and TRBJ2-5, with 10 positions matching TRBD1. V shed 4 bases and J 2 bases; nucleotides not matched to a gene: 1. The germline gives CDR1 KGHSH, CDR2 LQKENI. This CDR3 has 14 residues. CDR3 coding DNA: TGTGCCAGCTCACGACAGGGGGCTCAAGAGACCCAGTACTTC. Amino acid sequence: CASSRQGAQETQYF.

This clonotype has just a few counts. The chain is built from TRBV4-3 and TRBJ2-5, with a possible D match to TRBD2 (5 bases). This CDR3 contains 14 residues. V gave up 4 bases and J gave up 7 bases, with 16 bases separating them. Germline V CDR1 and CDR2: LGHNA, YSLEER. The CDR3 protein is CASSPGRGRGTQYF. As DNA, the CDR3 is TGCGCCAGCAGCCCGGGGAGAGGGCGCGGGACCCAGTACTTC.

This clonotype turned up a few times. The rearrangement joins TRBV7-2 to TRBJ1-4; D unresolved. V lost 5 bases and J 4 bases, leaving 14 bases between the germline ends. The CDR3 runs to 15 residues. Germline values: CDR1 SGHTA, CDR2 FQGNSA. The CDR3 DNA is TGTGCCAGCAGCCTCGGAAGCAGCTTTAATGAAAAACTGTTTTTT. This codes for CASSLGSSFNEKLFF.

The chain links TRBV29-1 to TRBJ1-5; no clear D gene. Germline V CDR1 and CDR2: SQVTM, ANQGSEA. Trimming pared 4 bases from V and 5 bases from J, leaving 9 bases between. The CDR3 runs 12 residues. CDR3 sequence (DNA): TGCAGCGTTGGATTGCGGGATCAGCCCCAGCATTTT. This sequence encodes CSVGLRDQPQHF.